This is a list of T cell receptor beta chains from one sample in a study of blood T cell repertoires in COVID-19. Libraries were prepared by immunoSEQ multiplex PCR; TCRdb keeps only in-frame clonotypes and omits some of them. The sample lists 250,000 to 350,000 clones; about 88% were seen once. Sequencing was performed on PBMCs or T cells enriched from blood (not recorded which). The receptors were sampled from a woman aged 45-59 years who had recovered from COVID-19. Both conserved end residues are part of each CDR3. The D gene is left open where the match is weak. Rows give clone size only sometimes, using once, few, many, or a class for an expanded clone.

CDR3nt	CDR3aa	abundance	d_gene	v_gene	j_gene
TGTGCCAGCAGCATGGGACAGTCGAACACTGAAGCTTTCTTT	CASSMGQSNTEAFF	-	TRBD1	TRBV5-5	TRBJ1-1
TGTGCCAGCACCCTCGGGGGTAGCACAGATACGCAGTATTTT	CASTLGGSTDTQYF	-	-	TRBV28	TRBJ2-3
TGTGCCAGCAGTAGGTCGACGGTGGGGGGCAATGAGCAGTTCTTC	CASSRSTVGGNEQFF	-	-	TRBV2	TRBJ2-1
TGTGCCACCCACCCCCGGGGGGGGAATAGCAATCAGCCCCAGCATTTT	CATHPRGGNSNQPQHF	-	-	TRBV24-1	TRBJ1-5
TGTGCCAGCAGTGTGAGACAGGGTAACACCTTC	CASSVRQGNTF	-	TRBD1	TRBV2	TRBJ1-2
TGTGCCAGCAGTTCAAAACAGAGCACCGGGGAGCTGTTTTTT	CASSSKQSTGELFF	-	-	TRBV6-2/TRBV6-3	TRBJ2-2
TGTGCCAGCAGTGGGACCGGGACAGCGAATTCACCCCTCCACTTT	CASSGTGTANSPLHF	-	TRBD1	TRBV7-2	TRBJ1-6
TGTGCCAGTAGGCGGCCAGGGTTGAACACTGAAGCTTTCTTT	CASRRPGLNTEAFF	-	-	TRBV19	TRBJ1-1
TGTGCCAGCAGCCCCTGGGACAGGGGTGGCACTGAAGCTTTCTTT	CASSPWDRGGTEAFF	-	TRBD1	TRBV13	TRBJ1-1
TGTGCCATCAGGGGGGACAGCCAAAATTCACCCCTCCACTTT	CAIRGDSQNSPLHF	-	TRBD1	TRBV10-3	TRBJ1-6
TGTGCCGGACACCCTAGCGGGAGATCCGGGGAGCTGTTTTTT	CAGHPSGRSGELFF	-	TRBD2	TRBV28	TRBJ2-2
TGTGCCAGCAGCCCCGGCGACAGGGGTTGGCAGCCCCAGCATTTT	CASSPGDRGWQPQHF	-	TRBD1	TRBV6-5	TRBJ1-5
TGTGCCAGCAGCGAGGGACAGCTCTATGGCTACACCTTC	CASSEGQLYGYTF	-	TRBD1	TRBV9	TRBJ1-2
TGTGCCAGCAGCCCGGGGACTAGCGGGAGGGTAGATGAGCAGTTCTTC	CASSPGTSGRVDEQFF	-	TRBD2	TRBV7-9	TRBJ2-1
TGTGCCAGCAGTGAATCGGGGAATGGCTACACCTTC	CASSESGNGYTF	-	-	TRBV2	TRBJ1-2
TGTGCCAGCAGCCCAAGAACTAGCTACAATGAGCAGTTCTTC	CASSPRTSYNEQFF	-	-	TRBV7-9	TRBJ2-1
TGTGCCAGCTCACCACGGGGGATGGAGGGCTCTGGAAACACCATATATTTT	CASSPRGMEGSGNTIYF	-	-	TRBV18	TRBJ1-3
TGTGCCAGTAGTCCCCTCCCGGGACAGGGTTGGACCCAGTACTTC	CASSPLPGQGWTQYF	-	TRBD1	TRBV19	TRBJ2-5
TGTGCCAGCAGCTCCCTACGACTAGCCCAAGAGACCCAGTACTTC	CASSSLRLAQETQYF	-	TRBD2	TRBV7-2	TRBJ2-5
TGTGCCAGCAGCATTACAGGGCGGGACACCGGGGAGCTGTTTTTT	CASSITGRDTGELFF	-	-	TRBV9	TRBJ2-2
TGTGCCAGCAGCGGAAACGACAGGGGTTCCGGATTTGAGACCCAGTACTTC	CASSGNDRGSGFETQYF	-	TRBD1	TRBV7-2	TRBJ2-5
TGCAGCGTTGAAGATCGAGGGGGAACCACTGAAGCTTTCTTT	CSVEDRGGTTEAFF	-	-	TRBV29-1	TRBJ1-1
TGTGCCTGGAGTCCCGACAGGGGGCGTATGTATAATTCACCCCTCCACTTT	CAWSPDRGRMYNSPLHF	-	TRBD1	TRBV30	TRBJ1-6
TGTGCCAGCAGTTTAAGGGACAGGGGCCACGAGCAGTACTTC	CASSLRDRGHEQYF	-	TRBD1	TRBV28	TRBJ2-7
TGTGCCAGCAGTTTACGGAACACCGGGGAGCTGTTTTTT	CASSLRNTGELFF	-	-	TRBV28	TRBJ2-2
TGTGCCAGCAGCTTTTATCGGGACAACCAAGAGACCCAGTACTTC	CASSFYRDNQETQYF	-	-	TRBV7-9	TRBJ2-5
TGTGCCAGTAGCACAGGGGGAGGCCTCCACTTT	CASSTGGGLHF	-	TRBD1	TRBV19	TRBJ1-6
TGTGCCAGCAGTGGGTCGGGGAATCAGCCCCAGCATTTT	CASSGSGNQPQHF	-	-	TRBV2	TRBJ1-5
TGTGCCAGCAGCCTCGACAGGGGAAGCAATCAGCCCCAGCATTTT	CASSLDRGSNQPQHF	-	TRBD1	TRBV4-2	TRBJ1-5
TGTGCCAGCAGCTTGGACAGGTTGGGCACTGAAGCTTTCTTT	CASSLDRLGTEAFF	-	-	TRBV5-8	TRBJ1-1
TGCAGTGCTAGTGGAGGGTACGAGCAGTACTTC	CSASGGYEQYF	-	-	TRBV20-1	TRBJ2-7
TGCGCCAGCAGCCAAGAGCTAGGCCCCTACAATGAGCAGTTCTTC	CASSQELGPYNEQFF	-	-	TRBV4-3	TRBJ2-1
TGTGCCAGCAGGTTGGCTCTAGCGGGAGGGGGATGGGATGAGCAGTTCTTC	CASRLALAGGGWDEQFF	-	TRBD2	TRBV27	TRBJ2-1
TGTGCCAGCAAGACAGGGACCTCACCCCTCCACTTT	CASKTGTSPLHF	-	TRBD1	TRBV2	TRBJ1-6
TGCGCCAGCAGCCAAGATTTCGGCGGGAAACCCTACGAGCAGTACTTC	CASSQDFGGKPYEQYF	-	-	TRBV4-3	TRBJ2-7
TGTGCCAGCAGACCCGAACAGGGAAGGAACACTGAAGCTTTCTTT	CASRPEQGRNTEAFF	-	-	TRBV2	TRBJ1-1
TGTGCCAGCAGCGCCGGGACAGGGGTGGGGGAGACCCAGTACTTC	CASSAGTGVGETQYF	-	TRBD1	TRBV9	TRBJ2-5
TGTGCCAGCAGTCAAAAAACGCAGTATTTT	CASSQKTQYF	-	-	TRBV2	TRBJ2-3
TGTGCCAGTGGGAACAGGGGTTTTGGCTACACCTTC	CASGNRGFGYTF	few	TRBD1	TRBV19	TRBJ1-2
TGTGCCAGCAGTTTGATCTTATCGGGGATCGGTGGCTACACCTTC	CASSLILSGIGGYTF	-	-	TRBV28	TRBJ1-2
TGCGCCAGCAGCCCGGGACAGGGGTCGGGGGCCAACGTCCTGACTTTC	CASSPGQGSGANVLTF	-	TRBD1	TRBV5-1	TRBJ2-6
TGTGCCAGCAGCGTAGGGATAGCGGGCATGTACGAGCAGTACTTC	CASSVGIAGMYEQYF	few	TRBD2	TRBV9	TRBJ2-7
TGTGCCATCAGTGAGTCTCCCAGGGAGGGTCAGCCCCAGCATTTT	CAISESPREGQPQHF	-	-	TRBV10-3	TRBJ1-5
TGTGCTAGCAGCCTGGGGCCAGGGGGTGTGGAGACCCAGTACTTC	CASSLGPGGVETQYF	-	TRBD1	TRBV7-7	TRBJ2-5
TGTGCCAGCAGCTCCCCCCGTGGAAGGGGGACAGATACGCAGTATTTT	CASSSPRGRGTDTQYF	once	-	TRBV11-2	TRBJ2-3
TGTGCCAGCAGTTACCCCCGGGCGGAGGGGGCGCACCCTGGGGCCAACGTCCTGACTTTC	CASSYPRAEGAHPGANVLTF	few	-	TRBV6-2/TRBV6-3	TRBJ2-6
TGTGCCAGTAGTATAAGCCCAAAGAACTATGGCTACACCTTC	CASSISPKNYGYTF	-	-	TRBV19	TRBJ1-2
TGTGCCAGCAGCTCCCCGGTCACGGAGACCCAGTACTTC	CASSSPVTETQYF	-	-	TRBV7-2	TRBJ2-5
TGTGCCAGCAGTTTCTACACCGGGGAGCTGTTTTTT	CASSFYTGELFF	-	-	TRBV12-3/TRBV12-4	TRBJ2-2
TGTGCCAGCAGTTCCCATCAGGGATATACGCAGTATTTT	CASSSHQGYTQYF	-	-	TRBV27	TRBJ2-3
TGTGCCAGCAGATACAGGGCTCTGGGCTACACCTTC	CASRYRALGYTF	-	-	TRBV28	TRBJ1-2
TGTGCCAGCAGCCAATTCGAGTCTCAGCCCCAGCATTTT	CASSQFESQPQHF	-	-	TRBV11-2	TRBJ1-5
TGCAGCGTTGATGACAGGGGGAACACTGAAGCTTTCTTT	CSVDDRGNTEAFF	-	TRBD1	TRBV29-1	TRBJ1-1
TGTGCCAGCAGTTTACAGGGGATGAACACTGAAGCTTTCTTT	CASSLQGMNTEAFF	-	TRBD1	TRBV6-5	TRBJ1-1